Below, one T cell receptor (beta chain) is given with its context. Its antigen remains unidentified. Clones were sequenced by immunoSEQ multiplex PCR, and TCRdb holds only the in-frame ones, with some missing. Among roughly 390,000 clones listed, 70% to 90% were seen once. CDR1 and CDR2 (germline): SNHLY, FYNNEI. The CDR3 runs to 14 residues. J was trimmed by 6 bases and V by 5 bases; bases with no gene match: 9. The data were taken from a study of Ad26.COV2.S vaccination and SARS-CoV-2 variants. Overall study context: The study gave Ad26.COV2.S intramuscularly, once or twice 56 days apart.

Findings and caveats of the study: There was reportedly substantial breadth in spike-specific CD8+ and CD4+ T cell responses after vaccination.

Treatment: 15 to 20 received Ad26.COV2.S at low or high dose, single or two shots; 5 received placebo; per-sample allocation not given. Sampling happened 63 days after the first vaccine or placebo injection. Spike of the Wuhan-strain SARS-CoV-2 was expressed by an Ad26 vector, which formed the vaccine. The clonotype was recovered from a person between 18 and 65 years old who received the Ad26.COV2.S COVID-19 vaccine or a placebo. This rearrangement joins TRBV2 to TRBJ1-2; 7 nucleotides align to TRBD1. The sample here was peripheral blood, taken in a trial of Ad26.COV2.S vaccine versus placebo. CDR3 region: CASSKDRRNDGYTF. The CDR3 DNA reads TGTGCCAGCAGTAAGGACAGGAGAAACGATGGCTACACCTTC.